The rows below give T cell receptor beta chains drawn from one sample of a study of beta chain features in type 1 diabetes. This table comes from immunoSEQ multiplex PCR, and its TCRdb copy is limited to in-frame clones, with some not included. This table holds hundreds of thousands of clones, 13% found once. The sample was naive CD4+ T cells from blood. These receptors all stem from a man aged 18 to 29 with type 1 diabetes. The CDR3 runs from the conserved cysteine through the conserved F or W. The D gene is left open where the match is weak. Not all rows give a size; the values are once, few, many and, for expanded clones, a class.

>few|TRBD1|TRBV28|TRBJ2-7
CASSLFPGQYEQYF
TGTGCCAGCAGTTTATTCCCGGGACAGTACGAGCAGTACTTC
>few|NA|TRBV28|TRBJ1-2
CASSLFGALGIEGYTF
TGTGCCAGCAGTTTATTCGGAGCCCTCGGAATCGAGGGCTACACCTTC
>few|TRBD1|TRBV5-1|TRBJ2-5
CASSVTGGEETQYF
TGCGCCAGCAGCGTGACAGGGGGCGAGGAGACCCAGTACTTC
>NA|NA|TRBV6-5|TRBJ2-7
CASSPRIRDEQYF
TGTGCCAGCAGTCCGCGGATCAGGGATGAGCAGTACTTC
>NA|NA|TRBV30|TRBJ2-3
CAWSEGQPDTDTQYF
TGTGCCTGGAGTGAGGGGCAACCCGATACAGATACGCAGTATTTT
>few|NA|TRBV4-1|TRBJ1-2
CASSPLEDSGGYTF
TGCGCCAGCAGCCCTTTGGAGGACTCCGGCGGCTACACCTTC
>few|NA|TRBV30|TRBJ1-5
CAWSVSRNQPQHF
TGTGCCTGGAGTGTAAGCCGCAATCAGCCCCAGCATTTT
>few|TRBD1|TRBV6-5|TRBJ1-6
CASSGVGQGNSPLHF
TGTGCCAGCAGTGGGGTAGGACAGGGTAATTCACCCCTCCACTTT
>few|NA|TRBV30|TRBJ1-5
CAWSAGSNQPQHF
TGTGCCTGGAGCGCGGGGAGTAATCAGCCCCAGCATTTT
>NA|NA|TRBV27|TRBJ2-1
CASSPRASSYNEQFF
TGTGCCAGCAGTCCCCGAGCTAGCTCCTACAATGAGCAGTTCTTC
>NA|NA|TRBV6-5|TRBJ2-7
CASSYEDSSSYEQYF
TGTGCCAGCAGTTACGAGGACAGCAGCTCCTACGAGCAGTACTTC
>few|NA|TRBV7-3|TRBJ2-2
CASSLNPSSTGELFF
TGTGCCAGCAGCTTAAATCCTAGTTCCACCGGGGAGCTGTTTTTT
>NA|TRBD1|TRBV30|TRBJ2-3
CAWRNRGLISTDTQYF
TGTGCCTGGAGGAACAGGGGCCTCATTAGCACAGATACGCAGTATTTT
>few|TRBD1|TRBV10-3|TRBJ2-2
CAIGEGAHGGELFF
TGTGCCATCGGAGAGGGGGCGCATGGCGGGGAGCTGTTTTTT
>few|NA|TRBV15|TRBJ1-5
CATSLGHRFGNQPQHF
TGTGCCACCAGCTTAGGACACAGATTTGGCAATCAGCCCCAGCATTTT
>few|TRBD1|TRBV7-6|TRBJ2-7
CASSLDGTALAYEQYF
TGTGCCAGCAGCTTAGATGGGACAGCCCTCGCCTACGAGCAGTACTTC
>NA|TRBD2|TRBV30|TRBJ2-7
CAWSKGEASGEQYF
TGTGCCTGGAGTAAAGGGGAGGCTAGCGGAGAGCAGTACTTC
>NA|TRBD2|TRBV30|TRBJ2-3
CAWTPGKASGGPHTQYF
TGTGCCTGGACCCCGGGTAAGGCTAGCGGGGGTCCCCATACGCAGTATTTT
>NA|NA|TRBV30|TRBJ2-5
CAWSRAVQETQYF
TGTGCCTGGAGTAGGGCAGTCCAAGAGACCCAGTACTTC
>NA|TRBD1|TRBV5-1|TRBJ1-1
CASSAPRGPTVEAFF
TGCGCCAGCAGCGCCCCGAGGGGGCCAACCGTCGAAGCTTTCTTT
>NA|NA|TRBV18|TRBJ2-2
CASSPPRGTNTGELFF
TGTGCCAGCTCACCACCGCGGGGAACGAACACCGGGGAGCTGTTTTTT
>once|NA|TRBV2|TRBJ1-1
CASSEVEVYTEAFF
TGTGCCAGCAGCGAGGTGGAGGTCTACACTGAAGCTTTCTTT
>few|NA|TRBV9|TRBJ1-6
CASSREMRGNNSPLHF
TGTGCCAGCAGTCGAGAGATGAGAGGTAATAATTCACCCCTCCACTTT
>NA|NA|TRBV9|TRBJ2-3
CASSSRPGDTQYF
TGTGCCAGCAGCTCCCGCCCCGGGGATACGCAGTATTTT
>few|TRBD1|TRBV30|TRBJ1-2
CAWSAPMTGGWGYTF
TGTGCCTGGAGTGCTCCCATGACAGGGGGCTGGGGCTACACCTTC
>few|NA|TRBV6-1|TRBJ2-3
CASSEAAPTSDTQYF
TGTGCCAGCAGTGAAGCGGCCCCCACCTCAGATACGCAGTATTTT
>NA|TRBD1|TRBV9|TRBJ1-5
CASSRGQAGQPQHF
TGTGCCAGCAGCCGTGGACAGGCGGGTCAGCCCCAGCATTTT
>few|NA|TRBV10-3|TRBJ2-7
CAISAGQLFNF
TGTGCCATCAGTGCAGGACAGCTGTTTAACTTC
>NA|NA|TRBV11-2|TRBJ2-2
CASSRTAGELFF
TGTGCCAGCAGCAGGACGGCCGGGGAGCTGTTTTTT
>few|NA|TRBV4-1|TRBJ2-3
CASSQDGWGGTDTQYF
TGCGCCAGCAGCCAAGATGGTTGGGGCGGCACAGATACGCAGTATTTT
>NA|TRBD2|TRBV7-2|TRBJ2-7
CASSLVAGGLYEQYF
TGTGCCAGCAGCTTAGTAGCGGGGGGGCTGTACGAGCAGTACTTC
>NA|NA|TRBV5-6|TRBJ2-7
CASSSGGYEQYF
TGTGCCAGCAGCTCCGGGGGTTACGAGCAGTACTTC
>NA|NA|TRBV7-2|TRBJ2-1
CASSLAGGSYEQFF
TGTGCCAGCAGCTTAGCGGGGGGTAGCTATGAGCAGTTCTTC
>few|TRBD1|TRBV6-5|TRBJ1-2
CASSLQGDYGYTF
TGTGCCAGCAGTTTACAGGGGGACTATGGCTACACCTTC
>few|NA|TRBV7-9|TRBJ1-1
CASTVAGNTEAFF
TGTGCCAGCACCGTTGCTGGGAACACTGAAGCTTTCTTT
>few|NA|TRBV30|TRBJ2-7
CAWSGGDEQYF
TGTGCCTGGAGTGGGGGGGACGAGCAGTACTTC
>NA|NA|TRBV19|TRBJ2-1
CASTPGAILSYNEQFF
TGTGCCAGCACCCCGGGAGCTATTCTCTCCTACAATGAGCAGTTCTTC
>NA|TRBD1|TRBV15|TRBJ2-5
CATSRVDREKYQETQYF
TGTGCCACCAGCAGAGTAGACAGGGAGAAGTACCAAGAGACCCAGTACTTC
>NA|NA|TRBV29-1|TRBJ2-5
CSADGSLRQETQYF
TGCAGCGCCGACGGGTCCCTTCGCCAAGAGACCCAGTACTTC
>few|NA|TRBV5-1|TRBJ2-3
CASSLAPRKDTQYF
TGCGCCAGCAGCTTGGCCCCACGGAAAGATACGCAGTATTTT
>NA|TRBD1|TRBV4-1|TRBJ1-1
CASSQEDRVTEAFF
TGCGCCAGCAGCCAAGAGGACAGGGTTACTGAAGCTTTCTTT
>NA|NA|TRBV7-9|TRBJ1-6
CASSLGEWGSPLHF
TGTGCCAGCAGCTTAGGGGAGTGGGGATCACCCCTCCACTTT
>few|NA|TRBV7-6|TRBJ2-3
CASSLAGARRTDTQYF
TGTGCCAGCAGCTTAGCAGGGGCGCGGCGCACAGATACGCAGTATTTT
>NA|TRBD1|TRBV13|TRBJ2-7
CASSSLQNRGNFPGEQYF
TGTGCCAGCAGCTCCCTACAAAACAGGGGAAACTTCCCGGGCGAGCAGTACTTC
>few|TRBD2|TRBV28|TRBJ2-7
CASSFGGVHEQYF
TGTGCCAGCAGTTTTGGGGGGGTCCACGAGCAGTACTTC
>few|NA|TRBV29-1|TRBJ2-7
CSVEHNSYEQYF
TGCAGCGTTGAGCACAACTCCTACGAGCAGTACTTC
>few|TRBD1|TRBV18|TRBJ2-3
CASSRRDRGTDTQYF
TGTGCCAGCTCCCGCCGGGACAGGGGAACAGATACGCAGTATTTT
>NA|TRBD2|TRBV5-4|TRBJ2-5
CASSSWTSGGQTQYF
TGTGCCAGCAGCTCCTGGACTAGCGGGGGACAGACCCAGTACTTC
>few|TRBD2|TRBV4-2|TRBJ2-1
CAAGGAAYNEQFF
TGTGCTGCGGGGGGGGCGGCCTACAATGAGCAGTTCTTC
>NA|NA|TRBV7-2|TRBJ1-1
CASSLVAGAGTEAFF
TGTGCCAGCAGCTTAGTAGCAGGAGCGGGCACTGAAGCTTTCTTT
>NA|NA|TRBV4-1|TRBJ1-4
CASSPGESNEKLFF
TGCGCCAGCAGCCCGGGGGAAAGTAATGAAAAACTGTTTTTT
>NA|NA|TRBV5-1|TRBJ2-3
CASSLEGSAIDTQYF
TGCGCCAGCAGCTTGGAAGGTAGCGCGATAGATACGCAGTATTTT
>few|NA|TRBV5-5|TRBJ2-6
CASSLLPGPNSGANVLTF
TGTGCCAGCAGCTTGCTTCCCGGGCCCAACTCTGGGGCCAACGTCCTGACTTTC
>NA|TRBD1|TRBV10-3|TRBJ2-3
CATGTGDTDTQYF
TGTGCCACCGGGACAGGGGATACAGATACGCAGTATTTT